A single sample gave rise to the 14 T cell receptor beta chains below, sequenced in a study of blood T cells in healthy people across ages. A second PCR, run for roughly 7 to 12 cycles, used a sample-barcoded 5' primer plus a J-beta primer mix. TCRdb processed the 5' RACE reads anew with MiXCR; each CDR3 protein has one entry. In the table there are fewer than 1,000,000 distinct CDR3 sequences, less than 60% of which are singletons. Sequencing was done on a sample of blood. The receptor set was obtained from an elderly man in good health.

As regards this clonotype: A much larger clone is a single base away; this may be a read error. The CDR3 region is CSASKGSGENRETQFF. The CDR3 region has the DNA TGCAGTGCTAGTAAAGGTAGCGGAGAGAATCGCGAGACCCAGTTCTTC. This rearrangement joins TRBV20-1 to TRBJ2-1; D possibly corresponds to TRBD2 (6 bases). Germline assignment: CDR1 DFQATT and CDR2 SNEGSKA (reference sequence). The V end lost 3 bases, the J end lost 13 bases, and 28 bases lay between the germline ends. The CDR3 totals 16 residues.

This clonotype has a count of ten or more. The V and J genes are TRBV29-1 and TRBJ2-7; 7 nucleotides agree with TRBD2. The CDR3 totals 14 residues. V gave up 0 bases and J gave up 3 bases; unmatched junction bases: 5. Germline V gives CDR1 SQVTM, CDR2 ANQGSEA. CDR3 sequence: CSVEDRGGSYEQYF. In DNA form, the CDR3 reads TGCAGCGTTGAAGATCGGGGCGGGAGCTACGAGCAGTACTTC.

The chain is built from TRBV15 and TRBJ2-1; perhaps TRBD1 as D (6 bases). This CDR3 contains 16 residues. Per the germline V gene, CDR1 is LNHNV and CDR2 is YYDKDF (reference sequence). V was shortened by 0 bases and J by 10 bases, with 19 bases between the two germline ends. CDR3 in amino acids: CATSRDSQGLSSEQFF. Here the CDR3 DNA reads TGTGCCACCAGCAGAGATAGTCAGGGGCTGTCAAGCGAGCAGTTCTTC. Full variable domain (rest looked up from reference TRBV15 and TRBJ2-1): DAMVIQNPRYQVTQFGKPVTLSCSQTLNHNVMYWYQQKSSQAPKLLFHYYDKDFNNEADTPDNFQSRRPNTSFCFLDIRSPGLGDTAMYLCATSRDSQGLSSEQFFGPGTRLTVL.

This clonotype was seen a handful of times. V gene TRBV5-1 combines with J gene TRBJ2-1; D ambiguous. The CDR3 runs 13 residues. Trimming took 0 bases from V and 5 from J, leaving 6 bases between them. CDR1 and CDR2 (germline): SGHRS, YFSETQ. The CDR3 region has the DNA TGCGCCAGCAGCTTGGGTGCCCACAATGAGCAGTTCTTC. Amino acids: CASSLGAHNEQFF. Looking up the rest from reference TRBV5-1 and TRBJ2-1 gives the full variable domain: KAGVTQTPRYLIKTRGQQVTLSCSPISGHRSVSWYQQTPGQGLQFLFEYFSETQRNKGNFPGRFSGRQFSNSRSEMNVSTLELGDSALYLCASSLGAHNEQFFGPGTRLTVL.

The genes are TRBV12-3 or TRBV12-4 and TRBJ2-7; 9 bases are a match to TRBD2. With V trimmed by 7 bases and J by 1 base, 5 bases remained unmatched. The length of the CDR3 is 14 residues. As DNA, the CDR3 is TGTGCCAGCACCATGACTAGCGGTTCCTACGAGCAGTACTTC. Translated, it gives CASTMTSGSYEQYF.

The J gene is TRBJ2-5, the V gene TRBV2; D might be TRBD2 (7 bases). This CDR3 region has 14 residues. Germline V lookup: CDR1 SNHLY, CDR2 FYNNEI. V gave up 3 bases and J gave up 5 bases, with 13 bases separating them. Here the CDR3 reads CASSDPGGLETQYF. The CDR3 coding sequence is TGTGCCAGCAGTGACCCGGGGGGCCTCGAGACCCAGTACTTC.

This clonotype has a handful of counts. The rearrangement joins TRBV12-3 or TRBV12-4 to TRBJ2-1; 8 bases match TRBD2. The CDR3 is 15 residues long. Germline trimming cut 5 bases from V and 8 bases from J; bases unmatched to any gene: 11. The CDR3 DNA follows: TGTGCCAGCAGTCAAAGACCGGGAGGGGTTGATGAGCAGTTCTTC. Its translation is CASSQRPGGVDEQFF.

The chain uses TRBV7-9 and TRBJ1-5, with 8 positions matching TRBD1. With 2 bases clipped from V and 7 bases from J, the junction kept 1 base outside the gene matches. In germline, CDR1 is SEHNR, CDR2 FQNEAQ (reference sequence). This CDR3 has 13 residues. This CDR3 is CASSLQGAQPQHF. The CDR3 DNA reads TGTGCCAGCAGCTTACAGGGGGCCCAGCCCCAGCATTTT.

The V and J genes are TRBV5-6 and TRBJ2-1, with 10 nucleotides matching TRBD2. The germline V gene has CDR1 SGHDT and CDR2 YYEEEE. Germline trimming cut 2 bases from V and 13 bases from J; bases unmatched to any gene: 12. This CDR3 is 15 amino acids long. DNA of the CDR3: TGTGCCAGCAGCTTAAGGGGACTAGCGTCGACGACCCAGTTCTTC. The encoded protein is CASSLRGLASTTQFF.

This clonotype came up a few times. CDR3 nucleotides: TGTGCCAGCAGCTTATGGTCTCGGGCCTCGAACGAGCAGTTCTTC. Translated: CASSLWSRASNEQFF. The rearrangement joins TRBV7-2 to TRBJ2-1; D uncertain. This CDR3 comprises 15 residues. V shed 2 bases and J shed 10 bases, with 18 bases lying between them. In germline, CDR1 is SGHTA, CDR2 FQGNSA.

About this clonotype itself: This sequence may be a read error, since a much larger clone differs from it by one base. The V call is TRBV7-2, the J call TRBJ2-5; no clear D gene. Germline V gene data show CDR1 as SGHTA and CDR2 as FQGNSA. The CDR3 loop spans 15 amino acids. With 1 base removed from V and 2 bases from J, the gap between germline ends came to 11 bases. The CDR3 loop is CASSLERAPQETQYF. CDR3 in DNA: TGTGCCAGCAGCTTAGAACGAGCACCTCAAGAGACCCAGTACTTC.

This clonotype was detected only a few times. The V and J genes are TRBV20-1 and TRBJ2-3; TRBD2 agrees at 9 bases. This CDR3 has 15 residues. CDR1 and CDR2 (germline): DFQATT, SNEGSKA (reference sequence). Trimming removed 2 bases from V and 5 bases from J; junction bases left unmatched: 8. The CDR3 nucleotides read TGCAGTGCTAGAAATGTAGCGGGAGCTGGAGATACGCAGTATTTT. This translates into CSARNVAGAGDTQYF.

V is TRBV15 and J is TRBJ2-5; 7 nucleotides line up with TRBD1. CDR1 LNHNV and CDR2 YYDKDF come from the germline V gene (reference sequence). V shed 3 bases, J shed 4 bases, and the junction held 2 bases outside the gene matches. The CDR3 spans 13 residues. DNA of the CDR3: TGTGCCACCAGCAGTAACAGGGGAGAGACCCAGTACTTC. This gives the protein CATSSNRGETQYF. Full variable domain (remainder filled in from reference TRBV15 and TRBJ2-5): DAMVIQNPRYQVTQFGKPVTLSCSQTLNHNVMYWYQQKSSQAPKLLFHYYDKDFNNEADTPDNFQSRRPNTSFCFLDIRSPGLGDTAMYLCATSSNRGETQYFGPGTRLLVL.

The chain has TRBV29-1 and TRBJ2-2; 12 bases are shared with TRBD2. This CDR3 spans 16 amino acids. CDR1 and CDR2 from the germline V gene are SQVTM and ANQGSEA. Trimming removed 2 bases from V and 9 bases from J; junction bases left unmatched: 10. CDR3 loop: CSVESTTSGSGRELFF. The CDR3 DNA reads as TGCAGCGTTGAAAGCACGACTAGCGGGAGTGGCCGGGAGCTGTTTTTT.